This TCR beta chain came from a study of blood T cell repertoires in COVID-19. At the level of the study: In each case, the material was cDNA or gDNA derived from T cells, B-cell-depleted T cells, or PBMCs.

TCRdb's copy holds only in-frame clones and misses some; the assay was immunoSEQ multiplex PCR. The repertoire holds roughly 60,000 clones, with about 88% as singletons. The CDR3 is made up of 13 amino acids. CDR1 and CDR2 (germline): WNHNN, SYGVQD (reference sequence). V shed 0 bases and J 8 bases; nucleotides not matched to a gene: 2. The rearrangement joins TRBV10-1 to TRBJ1-1; TRBD1 aligns across 8 bases. Sequenced: peripheral blood. The sequence was collected from a man in his sixties with active COVID-19. The chain's CDR3 is CASSESWDREAFF. CDR3 in DNA: TGCGCCAGCAGTGAGTCATGGGACAGGGAAGCTTTCTTT.